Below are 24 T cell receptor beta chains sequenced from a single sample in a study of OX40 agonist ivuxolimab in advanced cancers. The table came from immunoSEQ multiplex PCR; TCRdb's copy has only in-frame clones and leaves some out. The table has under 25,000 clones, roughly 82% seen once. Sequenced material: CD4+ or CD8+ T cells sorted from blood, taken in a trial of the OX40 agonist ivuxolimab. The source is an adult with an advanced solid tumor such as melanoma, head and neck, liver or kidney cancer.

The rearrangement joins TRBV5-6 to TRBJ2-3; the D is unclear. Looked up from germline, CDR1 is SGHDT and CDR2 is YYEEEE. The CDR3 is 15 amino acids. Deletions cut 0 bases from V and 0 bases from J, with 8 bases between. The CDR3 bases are TGTGCCAGCAGCTTGGTAGCCTCTAGCACAGATACGCAGTATTTT. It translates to CASSLVASSTDTQYF. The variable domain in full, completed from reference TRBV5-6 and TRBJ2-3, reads DAGVTQSPTHLIKTRGQQVTLRCSPKSGHDTVSWYQQALGQGPQFIFQYYEEEERQRGNFPDRFSGHQFPNYSSELNVNALLLGDSALYLCASSLVASSTDTQYFGPGTRLTVL.

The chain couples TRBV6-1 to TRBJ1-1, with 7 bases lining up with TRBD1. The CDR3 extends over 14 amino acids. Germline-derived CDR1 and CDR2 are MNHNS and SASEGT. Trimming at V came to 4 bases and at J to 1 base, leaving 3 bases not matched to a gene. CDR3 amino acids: CASSGHRGNTEAFF. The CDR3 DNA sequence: TGTGCCAGCAGTGGACACAGGGGGAACACTGAAGCTTTCTTT.

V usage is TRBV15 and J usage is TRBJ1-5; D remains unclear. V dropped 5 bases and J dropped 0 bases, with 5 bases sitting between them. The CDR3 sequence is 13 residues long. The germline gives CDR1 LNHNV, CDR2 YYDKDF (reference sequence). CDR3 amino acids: CATSYGSNQPQHF. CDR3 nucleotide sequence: TGTGCCACCAGCTACGGTAGCAATCAGCCCCAGCATTTT.

CDR3 sequence: CASTGGRQGAVNTEAFF. Written as DNA, the CDR3 is TGTGCCAGCACCGGGGGGAGACAGGGGGCGGTAAACACTGAAGCTTTCTTT. This chain joins TRBV7-2 and TRBJ1-1; 10 nucleotides match TRBD1. Germline CDR1 is SGHTA and CDR2 is FQGNSA. The V segment lost 7 bases and the J segment 2 bases; nucleotides outside the gene matches: 13. This CDR3 contains 17 residues.

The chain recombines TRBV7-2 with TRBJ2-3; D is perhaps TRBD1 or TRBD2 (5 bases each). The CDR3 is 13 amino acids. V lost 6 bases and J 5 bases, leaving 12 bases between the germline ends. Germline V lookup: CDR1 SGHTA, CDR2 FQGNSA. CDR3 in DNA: TGTGCCAGCAGGGAGAAGAGGGGAGATACGCAGTATTTT. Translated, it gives CASREKRGDTQYF. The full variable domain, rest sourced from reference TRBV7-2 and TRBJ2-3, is GAGVSQSPSNKVTEKGKDVELRCDPISGHTALYWYRQSLGQGLEFLIYFQGNSAPDKSGLPSDRFSAERTGGSVSTLTIQRTQQEDSAVYLCASREKRGDTQYFGPGTRLTVL.

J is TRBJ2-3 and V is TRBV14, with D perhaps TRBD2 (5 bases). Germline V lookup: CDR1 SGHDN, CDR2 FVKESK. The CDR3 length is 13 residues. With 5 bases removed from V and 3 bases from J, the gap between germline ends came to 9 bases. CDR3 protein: CASSWSGTDTQYF. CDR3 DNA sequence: TGTGCCAGCAGCTGGTCGGGGACAGATACGCAGTATTTT.

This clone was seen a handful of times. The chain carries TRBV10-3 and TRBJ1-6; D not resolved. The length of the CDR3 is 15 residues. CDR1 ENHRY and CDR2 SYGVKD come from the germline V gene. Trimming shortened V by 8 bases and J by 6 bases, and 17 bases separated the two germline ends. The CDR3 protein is CAILPDGSPNSPLHF. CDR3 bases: TGTGCCATCCTACCAGACGGAAGCCCTAATTCACCCCTCCACTTT.

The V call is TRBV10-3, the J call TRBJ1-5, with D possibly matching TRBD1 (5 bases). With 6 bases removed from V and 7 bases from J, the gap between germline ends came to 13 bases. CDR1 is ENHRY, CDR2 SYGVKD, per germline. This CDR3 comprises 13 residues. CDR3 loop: CAIRGLGRQPQHF. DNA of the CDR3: TGTGCCATCAGGGGACTGGGGCGGCAGCCCCAGCATTTT.

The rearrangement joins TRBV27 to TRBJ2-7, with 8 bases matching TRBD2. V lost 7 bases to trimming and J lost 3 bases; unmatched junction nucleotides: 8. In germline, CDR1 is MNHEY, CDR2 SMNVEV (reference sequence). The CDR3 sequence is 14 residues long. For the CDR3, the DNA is TGTGCCAGCAAAAGCGGGAGCACTAGCTACGAGCAGTACTTC. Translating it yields CASKSGSTSYEQYF.

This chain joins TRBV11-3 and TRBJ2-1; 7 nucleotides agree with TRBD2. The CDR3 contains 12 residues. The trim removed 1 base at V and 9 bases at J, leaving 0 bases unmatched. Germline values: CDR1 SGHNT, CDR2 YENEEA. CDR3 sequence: CASSLGGGEQFF. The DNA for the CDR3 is TGTGCCAGCAGCTTAGGGGGGGGTGAGCAGTTCTTC.

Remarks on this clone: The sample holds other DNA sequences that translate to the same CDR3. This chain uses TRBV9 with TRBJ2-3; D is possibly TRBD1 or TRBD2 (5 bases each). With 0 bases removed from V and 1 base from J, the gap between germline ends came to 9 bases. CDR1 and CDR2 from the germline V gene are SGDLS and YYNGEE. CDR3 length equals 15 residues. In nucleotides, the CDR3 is TGTGCCAGCAGCGTAGTAGGGGACGGCACAGATACGCAGTATTTT. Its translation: CASSVVGDGTDTQYF.

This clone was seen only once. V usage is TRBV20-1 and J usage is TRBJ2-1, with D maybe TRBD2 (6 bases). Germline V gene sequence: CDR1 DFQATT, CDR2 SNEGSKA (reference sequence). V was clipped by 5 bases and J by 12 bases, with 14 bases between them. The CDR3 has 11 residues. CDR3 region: CSASRGKGQFF. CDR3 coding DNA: TGCAGTGCTTCGCGGGGAAAGGGGCAGTTCTTC.

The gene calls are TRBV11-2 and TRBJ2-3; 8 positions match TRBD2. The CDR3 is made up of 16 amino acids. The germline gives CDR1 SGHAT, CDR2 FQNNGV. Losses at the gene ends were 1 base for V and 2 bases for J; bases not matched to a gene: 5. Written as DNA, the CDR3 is TGTGCCAGCAGCTTAGTTAGCGGGACTATCACAGATACGCAGTATTTT. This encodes CASSLVSGTITDTQYF. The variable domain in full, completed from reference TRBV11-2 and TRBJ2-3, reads EAGVAQSPRYKIIEKRQSVAFWCNPISGHATLYWYQQILGQGPKLLIQFQNNGVVDDSQLPKDRFSAERLKGVDSTLKIQPAKLEDSAVYLCASSLVSGTITDTQYFGPGTRLTVL.

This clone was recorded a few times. The CDR3 sequence: CASSVALTGEDEQYF. The DNA for the CDR3 is TGTGCCAGCAGCGTAGCTTTGACAGGGGAAGACGAGCAGTACTTC. The chain combines TRBV9 with TRBJ2-7; 8 nucleotides agree with TRBD1. Germline trimming cut 0 bases from V and 5 bases from J; bases unmatched to any gene: 7. CDR3 length: 15 amino acids. Germline values: CDR1 SGDLS, CDR2 YYNGEE.

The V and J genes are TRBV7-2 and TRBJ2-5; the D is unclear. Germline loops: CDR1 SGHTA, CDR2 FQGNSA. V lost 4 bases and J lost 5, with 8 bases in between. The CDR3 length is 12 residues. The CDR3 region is CASSSPWETQYF. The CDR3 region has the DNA TGTGCCAGCAGCTCCCCCTGGGAGACCCAGTACTTC.

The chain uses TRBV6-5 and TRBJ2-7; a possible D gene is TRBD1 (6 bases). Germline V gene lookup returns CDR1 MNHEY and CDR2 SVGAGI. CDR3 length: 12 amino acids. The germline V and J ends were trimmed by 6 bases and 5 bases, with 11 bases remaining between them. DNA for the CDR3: TGTGCCAGCAGCCTGGACAGACACGAGCAGTACTTC. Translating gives CASSLDRHEQYF.

The CDR3 loop reads CASSEFTGENYGYTF. CDR3 coding DNA: TGTGCCAGCAGTGAGTTTACAGGGGAGAACTATGGCTACACCTTC. V gene TRBV6-1 combines with J gene TRBJ1-2, with 7 bases matching TRBD1. Germline loops: CDR1 MNHNS, CDR2 SASEGT. The CDR3 spans 15 residues. V gave up 3 bases and J gave up 2 bases; unmatched junction bases: 6.

CDR3 DNA: TGTGCCAGCTCAATCGGGACTGACACTGAAGCTTTCTTT. It is translated as CASSIGTDTEAFF. This rearrangement joins TRBV18 to TRBJ1-1; tentatively, D is TRBD1 (5 bases). Germline V gene sequence: CDR1 KGHSH, CDR2 LQKENI. The CDR3 is 13 amino acids. Trimming removed 5 bases from V and 3 bases from J, with 10 bases in between.

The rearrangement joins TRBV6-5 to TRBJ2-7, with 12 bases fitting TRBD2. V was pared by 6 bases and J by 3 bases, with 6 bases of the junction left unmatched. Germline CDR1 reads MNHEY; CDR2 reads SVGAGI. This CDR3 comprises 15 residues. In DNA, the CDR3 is TGTGCCAGCAGACGACTAGCGGGAGTTCTCTACGAGCAGTACTTC. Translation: CASRRLAGVLYEQYF.

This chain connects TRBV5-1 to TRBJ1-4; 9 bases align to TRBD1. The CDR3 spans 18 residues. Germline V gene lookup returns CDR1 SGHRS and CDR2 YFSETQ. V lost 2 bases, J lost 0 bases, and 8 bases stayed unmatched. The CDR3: CASSLRDRALTTNEKLFF. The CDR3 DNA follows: TGCGCCAGCAGCTTACGGGACAGGGCTCTTACAACTAATGAAAAACTGTTTTTT.

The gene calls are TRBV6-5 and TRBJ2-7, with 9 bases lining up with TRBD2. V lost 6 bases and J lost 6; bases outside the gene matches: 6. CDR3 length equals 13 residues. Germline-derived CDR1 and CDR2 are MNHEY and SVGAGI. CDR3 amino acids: CASRPGLALEQYF. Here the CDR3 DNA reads TGTGCCAGCAGACCGGGACTAGCTCTCGAGCAGTACTTC.

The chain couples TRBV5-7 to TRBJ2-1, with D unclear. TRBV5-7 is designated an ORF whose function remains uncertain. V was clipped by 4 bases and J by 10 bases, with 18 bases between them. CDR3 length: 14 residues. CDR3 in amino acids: CASSALADEDEQFF. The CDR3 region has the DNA TGTGCCAGCAGCGCCCTCGCCGATGAGGACGAGCAGTTCTTC.

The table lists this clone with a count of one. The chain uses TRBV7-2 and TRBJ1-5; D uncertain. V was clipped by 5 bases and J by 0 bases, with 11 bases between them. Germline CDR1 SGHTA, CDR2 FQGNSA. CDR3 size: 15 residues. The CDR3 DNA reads TGTGCCAGCAGCCCGCGACAAGATAGCAATCAGCCCCAGCATTTT. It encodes CASSPRQDSNQPQHF.

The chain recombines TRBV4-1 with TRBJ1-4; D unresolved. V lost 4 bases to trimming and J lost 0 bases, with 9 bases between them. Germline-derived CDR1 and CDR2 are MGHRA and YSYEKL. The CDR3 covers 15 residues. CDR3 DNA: TGCGCCAGCAGCCTCCCCGGCTCAACTAATGAAAAACTGTTTTTT. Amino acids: CASSLPGSTNEKLFF.